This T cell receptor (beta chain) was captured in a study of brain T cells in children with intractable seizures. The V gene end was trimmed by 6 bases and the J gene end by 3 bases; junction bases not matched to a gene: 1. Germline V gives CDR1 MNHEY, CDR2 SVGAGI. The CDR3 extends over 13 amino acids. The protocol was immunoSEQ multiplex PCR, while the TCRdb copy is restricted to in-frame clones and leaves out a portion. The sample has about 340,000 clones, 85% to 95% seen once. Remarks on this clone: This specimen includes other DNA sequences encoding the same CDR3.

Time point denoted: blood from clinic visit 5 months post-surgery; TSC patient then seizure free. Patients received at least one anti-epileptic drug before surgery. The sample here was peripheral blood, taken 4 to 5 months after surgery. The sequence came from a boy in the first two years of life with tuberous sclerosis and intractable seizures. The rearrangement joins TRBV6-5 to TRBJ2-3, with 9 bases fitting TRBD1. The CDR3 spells CASRGQGTDTQYF. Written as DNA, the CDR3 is TGTGCCAGCAGGGGACAGGGAACAGATACGCAGTATTTT.